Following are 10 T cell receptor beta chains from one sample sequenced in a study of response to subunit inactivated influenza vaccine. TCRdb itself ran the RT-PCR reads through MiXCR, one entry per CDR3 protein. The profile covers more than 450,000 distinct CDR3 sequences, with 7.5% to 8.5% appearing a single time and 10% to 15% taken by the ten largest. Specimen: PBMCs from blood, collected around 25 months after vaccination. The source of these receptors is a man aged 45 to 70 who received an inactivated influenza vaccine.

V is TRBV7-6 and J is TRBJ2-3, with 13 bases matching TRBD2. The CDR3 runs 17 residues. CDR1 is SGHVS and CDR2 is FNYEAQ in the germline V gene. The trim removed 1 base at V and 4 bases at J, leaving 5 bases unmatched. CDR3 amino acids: CASSLGTSGRFSDTQYF. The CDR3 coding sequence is TGTGCCAGCAGCTTAGGGACTAGCGGGAGATTTTCAGATACGCAGTATTTT. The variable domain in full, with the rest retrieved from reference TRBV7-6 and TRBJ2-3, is GAGVSQSPRYKVTKRGQDVALRCDPISGHVSLYWYRQALGQGPEFLTYFNYEAQQDKSGLPNDRFSAERPEGSISTLTIQRTEQRDSAMYRCASSLGTSGRFSDTQYFGPGTRLTVL.

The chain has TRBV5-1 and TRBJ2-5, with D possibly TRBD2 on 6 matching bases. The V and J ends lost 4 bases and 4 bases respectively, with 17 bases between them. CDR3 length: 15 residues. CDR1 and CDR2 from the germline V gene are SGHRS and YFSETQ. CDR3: CASSPPRDFGETQYF. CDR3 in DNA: TGCGCCAGCAGCCCGCCGCGGGACTTTGGAGAGACCCAGTACTTC.

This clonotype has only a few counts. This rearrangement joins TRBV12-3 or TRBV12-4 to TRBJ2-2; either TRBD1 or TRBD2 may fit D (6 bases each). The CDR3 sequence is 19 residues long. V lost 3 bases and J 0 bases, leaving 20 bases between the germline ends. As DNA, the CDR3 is TGTGCCAGCAGTTTCATCCCAACAGTCGGGGGCACGAACACCGGGGAGCTGTTTTTT. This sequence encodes CASSFIPTVGGTNTGELFF.

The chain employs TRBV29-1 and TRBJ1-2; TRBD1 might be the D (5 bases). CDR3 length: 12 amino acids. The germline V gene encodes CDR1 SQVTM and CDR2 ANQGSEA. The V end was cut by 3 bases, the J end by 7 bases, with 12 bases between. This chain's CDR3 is CSVEQGSPGYTF. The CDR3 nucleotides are TGCAGCGTTGAGCAGGGCAGCCCTGGCTACACCTTC.

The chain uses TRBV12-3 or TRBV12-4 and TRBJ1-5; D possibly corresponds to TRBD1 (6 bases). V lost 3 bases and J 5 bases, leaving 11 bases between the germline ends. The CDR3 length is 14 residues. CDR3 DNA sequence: TGTGCCAGCAGTTTTGGGCAGGGGCATCAGCCCCAGCATTTT. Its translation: CASSFGQGHQPQHF.

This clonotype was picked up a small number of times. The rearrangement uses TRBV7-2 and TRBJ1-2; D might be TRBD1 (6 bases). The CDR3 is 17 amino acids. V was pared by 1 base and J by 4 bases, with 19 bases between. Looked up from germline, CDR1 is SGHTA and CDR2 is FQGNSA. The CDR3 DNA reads TGTGCCAGCAGCTTAGTCGGGGGGGCAGGGGCCTCCTATGGCTACACCTTC. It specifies CASSLVGGAGASYGYTF.

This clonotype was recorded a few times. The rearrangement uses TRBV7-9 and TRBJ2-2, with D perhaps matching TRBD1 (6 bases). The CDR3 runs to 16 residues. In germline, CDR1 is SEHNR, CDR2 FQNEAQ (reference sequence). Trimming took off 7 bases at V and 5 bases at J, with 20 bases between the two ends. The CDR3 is CASMSLSWGQTGELFF. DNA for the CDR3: TGTGCCAGCATGTCCCTATCGTGGGGGCAGACCGGGGAGCTGTTTTTT.

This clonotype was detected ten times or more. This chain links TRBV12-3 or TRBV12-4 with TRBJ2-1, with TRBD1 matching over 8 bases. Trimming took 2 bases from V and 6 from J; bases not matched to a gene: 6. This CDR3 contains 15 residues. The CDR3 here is CASSLIGTGVNEQFF. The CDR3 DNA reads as TGTGCCAGCAGTTTAATAGGGACAGGAGTCAATGAGCAGTTCTTC.

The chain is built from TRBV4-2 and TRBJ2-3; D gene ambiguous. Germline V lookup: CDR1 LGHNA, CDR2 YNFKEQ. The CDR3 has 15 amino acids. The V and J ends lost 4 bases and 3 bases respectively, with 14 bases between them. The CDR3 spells CASSPSIGRTDTQYF. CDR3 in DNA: TGTGCCAGCAGCCCCAGTATAGGAAGGACAGATACGCAGTATTTT.

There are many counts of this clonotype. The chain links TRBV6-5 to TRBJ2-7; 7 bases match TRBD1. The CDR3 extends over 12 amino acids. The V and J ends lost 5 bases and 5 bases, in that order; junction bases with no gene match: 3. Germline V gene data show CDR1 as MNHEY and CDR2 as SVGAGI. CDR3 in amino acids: CASSRQGDEQYF. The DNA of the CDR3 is TGTGCCAGCAGTCGACAGGGTGACGAGCAGTACTTC.